Given below is one T cell receptor beta chain in context. Primers used in a second PCR of roughly 6 to 11 cycles were a sample-barcoded 5' primer and a J-beta primer mix. There were at least 2.5 million CDR3-containing paired-end reads obtained from each sample. TCRdb redid the calling of the 5' RACE reads with MiXCR, one entry per CDR3 protein. Of about 1.8 million distinct CDR3 sequences listed, 40% to 55% are singletons. These data originate in a study of blood T cells in healthy people across ages. This receptor was taken from a woman aged 40-49 years in good health. The specimen sequenced was blood.

CDR3 protein: CSARPLAGVGGYTF. CDR3 sequence (DNA): TGCAGTGCTAGGCCCCTTGCGGGGGTCGGTGGCTACACCTTC. The gene calls are TRBV20-1 and TRBJ1-2; perhaps TRBD1 as D (5 bases). Germline CDR1 and CDR2: DFQATT and SNEGSKA (reference sequence). This CDR3 region has 14 residues. Trimming pared 3 bases from V and 7 bases from J, leaving 18 bases between.